A selection of T cell receptor beta chains follows, all from one sample in a study of T cell responses to AZD1222 COVID-19 vaccine. TCRdb's table, derived via immunoSEQ multiplex PCR, lists solely in-frame clones and lacks some. The sample includes over 100,000 clones, roughly nine tenths seen only once; the top ten take 1.5% to 2%. Here the sequenced sample was peripheral blood, taken on day 0 of AZD1222 vaccination. These receptors all stem from an adult in good health. Each CDR3 is given with its conserved first and last residue.

V gene	J gene	CDR3 protein
TRBV19	TRBJ2-7	CASSQAGTSWGLYEQYF
TRBV7-2	TRBJ2-1	CASSRDYYPNEQFF
TRBV28	TRBJ1-2	CASSIAVGGYTF
TRBV4-3	TRBJ1-4	CASGWGRQGGGYGEKLFF
TRBV5-1	TRBJ1-6	CASSLGGQGLSPLHF
TRBV28	TRBJ1-3	CASTEGGKPPGGNTIYF
TRBV11-3	TRBJ2-5	CASSLGGIQETQYF
TRBV6-5	TRBJ2-1	CASATGEVNEQFF
TRBV7-2	TRBJ2-2	CASSLKNFVAANTGELFF
TRBV7-6	TRBJ2-3	CASSLGTSRDTQYF
TRBV11-3	TRBJ2-2	CASSLRRAGGELFF
TRBV5-1	TRBJ1-2	CASSLSGSEGYTF
TRBV10-3	TRBJ1-1	CAIRGHSEAFF